Shown below are 14 T cell receptor beta chains from a single sample sequenced in a study of CD8 T cells in Susac syndrome. cDNA came from approximately 0.5 to 1 ug RNA primed by random hexamers. TCRdb re-called the immunoSEQ multiplex PCR reads with MiXCR, one entry per CDR3 protein. The sample lists about 210,000 distinct CDR3 sequences, 95% seen once, with 0.085% to 0.1% in the top ten. The sequenced sample was CD4+ T cells from PBMCs. The source of these receptors is a human donor with multiple sclerosis.

V usage is TRBV3-1 and J usage is TRBJ1-5; D might be TRBD1 (5 bases). CDR3 length equals 15 residues. With 3 bases removed from V and 5 bases from J, the gap between germline ends came to 14 bases. The V gene's germline CDR1 is LGHDT and CDR2 YNNKEL (reference sequence). The CDR3 is CASSQNPGGDQPQHF. The CDR3 bases are TGTGCCAGCAGCCAGAACCCGGGGGGGGATCAGCCCCAGCATTTT.

This rearrangement joins TRBV30 to TRBJ2-1, with D possibly called TRBD1 or TRBD2 (6 bases each). CDR1 GTSNPN and CDR2 SVGIG come from the germline V gene (reference sequence). The CDR3 length is 12 residues. Trimming cost V 2 bases and J 16 bases, with 18 bases left between them. Here the CDR3 reads CAWSIRGAHRFF. The CDR3 DNA reads TGTGCCTGGAGTATAAGGGGGGCCCACCGTTTCTTC.

This clonotype was counted a single time. This chain joins TRBV3-1 and TRBJ2-7, with no clear D. The germline V gene has CDR1 LGHDT and CDR2 YNNKEL (reference sequence). V was shortened by 7 bases and J by 3 bases, with 13 bases between the two germline ends. The length of the CDR3 is 13 residues. The CDR3 region has the DNA TGTGCCAGCAAATCCAGCCTAAGCTACGAGCAGTACTTC. This gives the protein CASKSSLSYEQYF.

This clonotype was recorded once. The rearrangement uses TRBV29-1 and TRBJ1-2; D gene unclear. The CDR3 runs 12 residues. Per the germline V gene, CDR1 is SQVTM and CDR2 is ANQGSEA. CDR3 protein: CSLGNTNYGYTF. The CDR3 DNA is TGCTCCCTCGGGAATACTAACTATGGCTACACCTTC. The complete variable domain, with remaining parts taken from reference TRBV29-1 and TRBJ1-2, reads SAVISQKPSRDICQRGTSLTIQCQVDSQVTMMFWYRQQPGQSLTLIATANQGSEATYESGFVIDKFPISRPNLTFSTLTVSNMSPEDSSIYLCSLGNTNYGYTFGSGTRLTVV.

The chain combines TRBV29-1 with TRBJ2-1; a possible D gene is TRBD1 (6 bases). The CDR3 totals 11 residues. CDR1 is SQVTM and CDR2 is ANQGSEA in the germline V gene. V lost 7 bases, J lost 8 bases, and 12 bases lay in between. In nucleotides, the CDR3 is TGCAGCGCCTCGAGGACAGATGAGCAGTTCTTC. It encodes CSASRTDEQFF.

The V and J genes are TRBV4-1 and TRBJ2-6; 9 bases agree with TRBD2. The germline CDR1 and CDR2 sequences are MGHRA and YSYEKL. After removal of 4 bases from V and 1 base from J, the junction contained 11 bases not matched to a gene. The CDR3 spans 19 residues. This CDR3 reads CASSLFASGVRSGANVLTF. In nucleotides, the CDR3 is TGCGCCAGCAGCCTTTTCGCTAGCGGGGTCAGGTCTGGGGCCAACGTCCTGACTTTC.

The chain recombines TRBV29-1 with TRBJ1-1; 8 bases map to TRBD1. V dropped 5 bases and J dropped 1; count of bases not matched to a gene: 3. Germline V gene data show CDR1 as SQVTM and CDR2 as ANQGSEA. The CDR3 has 13 amino acids. The CDR3 DNA reads TGCAGCGTTAAACAGGGGGAGAACACTGAAGCTTTCTTT. Its protein product is CSVKQGENTEAFF.

The chain links TRBV27 to TRBJ2-5; tentatively, D is TRBD1 or TRBD2 (5 bases each). There are 14 residues in the CDR3. The V end lost 3 bases, the J end lost 2 bases, and 10 bases lay between the germline ends. Germline V lookup: CDR1 MNHEY, CDR2 SMNVEV (reference sequence). CDR3 sequence: CASSFSGPQETQYF. The CDR3 DNA sequence: TGTGCCAGCAGTTTCTCGGGGCCTCAAGAGACCCAGTACTTC.

V usage is TRBV29-1 and J usage is TRBJ2-2, with D uncertain. The germline V and J ends were trimmed by 4 bases and 1 base, with 10 bases remaining between them. The CDR3 consists of 14 residues. In germline, CDR1 is SQVTM, CDR2 ANQGSEA. CDR3 DNA sequence: TGCAGCGTTGCCCTGTTCGAGAACACCGGGGAGCTGTTTTTT. It yields the protein CSVALFENTGELFF.

The V call is TRBV29-1, the J call TRBJ2-7; the D is unclear. The CDR3 contains 13 residues. Trimming removed 7 bases at V and 1 base at J, with 14 bases between. The V gene's germline CDR1 is SQVTM and CDR2 ANQGSEA. Here the CDR3 reads CSADDPRSYEQYF. The CDR3 nucleotides are TGCAGCGCGGACGACCCCAGATCCTACGAGCAGTACTTC.

V and J are TRBV3-1 and TRBJ2-7, with D unresolved. V dropped 1 base and J dropped 6 bases, with 10 bases sitting between them. Germline V gene lookup returns CDR1 LGHDT and CDR2 YNNKEL (reference sequence). The CDR3 consists of 13 residues. The chain's CDR3 is CASSQGQFREQYF. The CDR3 DNA follows: TGTGCCAGCAGCCAAGGACAATTTCGCGAGCAGTACTTC.

The rearrangement links TRBV27 to TRBJ2-7; no clear D gene. Germline assignment: CDR1 MNHEY and CDR2 SMNVEV (reference sequence). The CDR3 has 13 residues. Between the trimmed V and J ends, which lost 4 bases and 3 bases, there was a span of 10 bases. The CDR3 coding sequence is TGTGCCAGCAGTTCGTTGGACCTCTACGAGCAGTACTTC. It yields the protein CASSSLDLYEQYF.

This chain links TRBV7-9 with TRBJ2-7, with D possibly TRBD2 on 5 matching bases. Per the germline V gene, CDR1 is SEHNR and CDR2 is FQNEAQ (reference sequence). This CDR3 spans 14 amino acids. Deletions cut 2 bases from V and 4 bases from J, with 12 bases between. CDR3 DNA sequence: TGTGCCAGCAGCTTACCGCTAGCAGATTACGAGCAGTACTTC. Translated: CASSLPLADYEQYF.

V and J are TRBV5-1 and TRBJ1-2; weak D call: TRBD1 (5 bases). Per the germline V gene, CDR1 is SGHRS and CDR2 is YFSETQ. The CDR3 spans 14 residues. Trimming removed 4 bases at V and 0 bases at J, with 10 bases between. The CDR3: CASSETATNYGYTF. CDR3 nucleotides: TGCGCCAGCAGCGAGACAGCTACTAACTATGGCTACACCTTC.